The clone carrying this T cell receptor (beta chain) has a single count. The entry originates in a study of technical replicates of blood from several donors. Trimming at V came to 0 bases and at J to 0 bases, leaving 6 bases not matched to a gene. Per the germline V gene, CDR1 is SGDLS and CDR2 is YYNGEE. This CDR3 region has 19 residues. Using immunoSEQ multiplex PCR, the repertoire was profiled, and TCRdb retains in-frame clones only, with some absent. Of around 74,000 clones listed, 80% to 90% were seen once; the top ten hold approximately 4.6%. The specimen sequenced was PBMCs. This TCR derives from a human donor in good health. Some clones in this sample may be carry-over from other donors' samples. J is TRBJ2-3 and V is TRBV9; TRBD2 matches at 14 bases. CDR3: CASSVGPGLAGGSTDTQYF. The CDR3 DNA reads as TGTGCCAGCAGCGTAGGCCCCGGACTAGCGGGGGGAAGCACAGATACGCAGTATTTT.